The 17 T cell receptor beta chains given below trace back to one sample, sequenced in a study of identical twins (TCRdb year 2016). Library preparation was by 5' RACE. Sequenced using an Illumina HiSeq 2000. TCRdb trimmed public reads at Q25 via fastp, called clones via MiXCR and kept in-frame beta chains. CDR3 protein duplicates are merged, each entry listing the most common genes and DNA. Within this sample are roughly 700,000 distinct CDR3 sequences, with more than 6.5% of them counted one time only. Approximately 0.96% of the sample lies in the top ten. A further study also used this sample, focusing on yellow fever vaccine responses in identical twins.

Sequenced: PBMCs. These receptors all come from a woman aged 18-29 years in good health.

The CDR3 loop reads CASSPYTGLSDYGYTF. CDR3 nucleotides: TGTGCCAGCTCACCGTACACAGGGCTATCTGACTATGGCTACACCTTC. V is TRBV18 and J is TRBJ1-2, with a possible D match to TRBD1 (6 bases). V gave up 3 bases and J gave up 3 bases, with 17 bases separating them. Germline CDR1 reads KGHSH; CDR2 reads LQKENI. This CDR3 has 16 amino acids.

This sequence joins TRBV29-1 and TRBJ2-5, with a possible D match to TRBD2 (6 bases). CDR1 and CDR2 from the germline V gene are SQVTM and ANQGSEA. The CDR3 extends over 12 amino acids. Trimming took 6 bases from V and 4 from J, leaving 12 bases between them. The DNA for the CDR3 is TGCAGCGTCCACGGGGGAAGAGAGACCCAGTACTTC. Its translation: CSVHGGRETQYF. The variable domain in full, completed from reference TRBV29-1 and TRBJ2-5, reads SAVISQKPSRDICQRGTSLTIQCQVDSQVTMMFWYRQQPGQSLTLIATANQGSEATYESGFVIDKFPISRPNLTFSTLTVSNMSPEDSSIYLCSVHGGRETQYFGPGTRLLVL.

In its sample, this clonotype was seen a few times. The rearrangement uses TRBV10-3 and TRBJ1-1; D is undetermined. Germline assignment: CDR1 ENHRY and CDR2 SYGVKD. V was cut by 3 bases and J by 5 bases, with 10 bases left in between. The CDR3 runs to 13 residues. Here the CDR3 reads CAISDNLLTEAFF. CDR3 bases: TGTGCCATCAGTGACAACCTTTTAACTGAAGCTTTCTTT.

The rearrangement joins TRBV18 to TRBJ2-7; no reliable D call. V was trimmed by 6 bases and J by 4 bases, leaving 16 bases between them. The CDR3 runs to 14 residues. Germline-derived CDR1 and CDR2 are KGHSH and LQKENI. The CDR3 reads CASSPEASAYEQYF. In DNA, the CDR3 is TGTGCCAGCTCTCCAGAAGCCTCTGCGTACGAGCAGTACTTC.

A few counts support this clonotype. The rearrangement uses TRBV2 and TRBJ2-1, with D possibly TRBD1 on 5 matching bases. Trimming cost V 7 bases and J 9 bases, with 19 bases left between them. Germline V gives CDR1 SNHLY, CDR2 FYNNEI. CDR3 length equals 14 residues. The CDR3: CASKGPYQGSEQFF. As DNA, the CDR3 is TGTGCCAGCAAGGGTCCCTACCAGGGTTCTGAGCAGTTCTTC.

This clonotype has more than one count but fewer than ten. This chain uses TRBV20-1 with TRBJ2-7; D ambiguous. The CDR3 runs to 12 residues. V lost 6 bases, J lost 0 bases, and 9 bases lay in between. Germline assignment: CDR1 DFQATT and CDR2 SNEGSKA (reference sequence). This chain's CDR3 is CSAAESSYEQYF. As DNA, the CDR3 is TGCAGTGCGGCGGAGAGCTCCTACGAGCAGTACTTC.

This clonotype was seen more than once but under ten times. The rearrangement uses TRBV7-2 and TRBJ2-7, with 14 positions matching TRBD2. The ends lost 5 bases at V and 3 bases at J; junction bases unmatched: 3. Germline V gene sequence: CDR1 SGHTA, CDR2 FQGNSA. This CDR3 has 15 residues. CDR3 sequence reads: CASSVGLAGVYEQYF. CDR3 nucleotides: TGTGCCAGCAGCGTGGGACTAGCGGGAGTCTACGAGCAGTACTTC.

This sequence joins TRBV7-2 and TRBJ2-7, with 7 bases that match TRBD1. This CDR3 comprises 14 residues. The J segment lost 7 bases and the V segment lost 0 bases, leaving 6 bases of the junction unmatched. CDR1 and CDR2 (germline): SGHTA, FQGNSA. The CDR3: CASSLAGGFREQYF. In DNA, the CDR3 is TGTGCCAGCAGCTTAGCAGGGGGCTTTAGAGAGCAGTACTTC.

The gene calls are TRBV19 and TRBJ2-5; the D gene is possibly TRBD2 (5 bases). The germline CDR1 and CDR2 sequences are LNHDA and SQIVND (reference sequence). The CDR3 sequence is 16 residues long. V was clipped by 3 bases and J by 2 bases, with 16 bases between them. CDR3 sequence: CASSIAGEGQQETQYF. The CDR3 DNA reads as TGTGCCAGTAGTATCGCCGGAGAGGGCCAGCAAGAGACCCAGTACTTC.

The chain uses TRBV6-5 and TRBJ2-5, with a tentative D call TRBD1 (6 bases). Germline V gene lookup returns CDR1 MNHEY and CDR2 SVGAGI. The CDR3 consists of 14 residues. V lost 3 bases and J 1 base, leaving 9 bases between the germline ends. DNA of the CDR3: TGTGCCAGCAGTTATGTGGGGGCCCAAGAGACCCAGTACTTC. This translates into CASSYVGAQETQYF.

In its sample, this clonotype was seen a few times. CDR3 region: CASSRGRTTNYEQYF. CDR3 coding DNA: TGCGCCAGCAGCCGGGGCAGAACGACCAACTACGAGCAGTACTTC. The chain uses TRBV4-1 and TRBJ2-7; weak D call: TRBD1 (5 bases). The length of the CDR3 is 15 residues. Trimming removed 4 bases at V and 3 bases at J, with 16 bases between. CDR1 MGHRA and CDR2 YSYEKL come from the germline V gene.

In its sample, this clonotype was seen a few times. The CDR3: CASSLRRGGGVTQYF. DNA for the CDR3: TGTGCCAGCAGCTTAAGGAGGGGGGGAGGTGTTACGCAGTATTTT. The chain carries TRBV7-2 and TRBJ2-3, with D perhaps matching TRBD2 (7 bases). V dropped 2 bases and J dropped 8 bases, with 17 bases sitting between them. Germline values: CDR1 SGHTA, CDR2 FQGNSA. The CDR3 is 15 residues long.

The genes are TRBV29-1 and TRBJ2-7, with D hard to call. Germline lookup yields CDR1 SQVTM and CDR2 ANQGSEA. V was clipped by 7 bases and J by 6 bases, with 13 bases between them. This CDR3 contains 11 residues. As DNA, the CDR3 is TGCAGCGCTCTTAGACACCCCGAGCAGTACTTC. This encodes CSALRHPEQYF.

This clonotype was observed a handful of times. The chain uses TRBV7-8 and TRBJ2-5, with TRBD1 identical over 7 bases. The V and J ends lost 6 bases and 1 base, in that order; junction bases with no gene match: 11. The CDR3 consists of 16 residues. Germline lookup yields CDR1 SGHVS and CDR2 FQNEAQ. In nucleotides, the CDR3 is TGTGCCAGCAGTAATCCCGTTACAGGGGCCCAAGAGACCCAGTACTTC. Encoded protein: CASSNPVTGAQETQYF.

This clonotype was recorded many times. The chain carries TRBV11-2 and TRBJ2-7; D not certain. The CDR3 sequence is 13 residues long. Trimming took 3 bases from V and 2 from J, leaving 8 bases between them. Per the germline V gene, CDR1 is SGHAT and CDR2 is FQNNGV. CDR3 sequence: CASSFGPTYEQYF. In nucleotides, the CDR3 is TGTGCCAGCAGCTTCGGCCCCACCTACGAGCAGTACTTC.

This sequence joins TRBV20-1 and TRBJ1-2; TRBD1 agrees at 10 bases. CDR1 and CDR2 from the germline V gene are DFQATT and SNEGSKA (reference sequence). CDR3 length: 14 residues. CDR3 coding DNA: TGCAGGGGTCAATTGGACAGGGGGTTCAGTGGCTACACCTTC. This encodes CRGQLDRGFSGYTF.

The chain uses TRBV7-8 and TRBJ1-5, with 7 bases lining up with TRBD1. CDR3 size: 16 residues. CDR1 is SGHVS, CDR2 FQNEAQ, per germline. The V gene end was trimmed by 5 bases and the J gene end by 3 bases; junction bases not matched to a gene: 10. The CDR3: CASSAFGQANNQPQHF. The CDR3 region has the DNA TGTGCCAGCAGCGCGTTCGGACAGGCGAACAATCAGCCCCAGCATTTT.